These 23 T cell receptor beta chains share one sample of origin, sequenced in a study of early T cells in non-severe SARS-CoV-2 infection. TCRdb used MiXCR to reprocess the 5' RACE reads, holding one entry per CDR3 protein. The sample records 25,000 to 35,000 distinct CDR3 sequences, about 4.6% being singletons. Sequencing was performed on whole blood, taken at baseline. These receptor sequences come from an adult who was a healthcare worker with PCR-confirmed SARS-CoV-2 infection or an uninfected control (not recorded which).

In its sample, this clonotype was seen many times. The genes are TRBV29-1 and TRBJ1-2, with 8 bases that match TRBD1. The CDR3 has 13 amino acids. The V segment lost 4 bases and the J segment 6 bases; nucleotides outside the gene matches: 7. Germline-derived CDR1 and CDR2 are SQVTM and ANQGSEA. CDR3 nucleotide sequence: TGCAGCGTTGGGAAGCAGGGGGCGGATGGCTACACCTTC. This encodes CSVGKQGADGYTF.

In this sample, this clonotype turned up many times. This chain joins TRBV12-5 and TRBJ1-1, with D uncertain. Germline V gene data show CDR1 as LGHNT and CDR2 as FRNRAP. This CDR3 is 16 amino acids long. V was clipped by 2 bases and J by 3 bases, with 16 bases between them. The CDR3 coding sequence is TGTGCTAGTGGTTTGCCCTACATTAGGGCGTACACTGAAGCTTTCTTT. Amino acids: CASGLPYIRAYTEAFF.

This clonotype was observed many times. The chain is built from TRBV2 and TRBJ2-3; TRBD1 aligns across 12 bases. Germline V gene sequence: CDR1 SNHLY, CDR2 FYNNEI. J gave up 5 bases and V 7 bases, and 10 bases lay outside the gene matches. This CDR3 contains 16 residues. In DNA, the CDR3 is TGTGCCAGCAAGAACTGGGACAGGGGGCGAGGAGATACGCAGTATTTT. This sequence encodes CASKNWDRGRGDTQYF.

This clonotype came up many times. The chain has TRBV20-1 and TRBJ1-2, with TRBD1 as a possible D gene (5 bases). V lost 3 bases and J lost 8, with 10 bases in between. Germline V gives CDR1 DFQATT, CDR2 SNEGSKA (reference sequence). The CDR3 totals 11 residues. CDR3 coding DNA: TGCAGTGCTAGGGTCAGGGAAGGCTACACCTTC. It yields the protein CSARVREGYTF.

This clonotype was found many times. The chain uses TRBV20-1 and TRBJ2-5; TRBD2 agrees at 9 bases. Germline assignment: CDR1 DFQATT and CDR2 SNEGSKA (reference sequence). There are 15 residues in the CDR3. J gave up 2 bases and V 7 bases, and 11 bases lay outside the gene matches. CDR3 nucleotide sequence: TGCAGTGGGATTAGCGGGGGCCTGCTACAAGAGACCCAGTACTTC. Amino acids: CSGISGGLLQETQYF.

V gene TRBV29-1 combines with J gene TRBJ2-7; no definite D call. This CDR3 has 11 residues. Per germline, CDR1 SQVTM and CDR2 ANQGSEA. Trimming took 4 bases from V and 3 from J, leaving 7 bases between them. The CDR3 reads CSVVVYYEQYF. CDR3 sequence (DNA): TGCAGCGTTGTGGTGTACTACGAGCAGTACTTC.

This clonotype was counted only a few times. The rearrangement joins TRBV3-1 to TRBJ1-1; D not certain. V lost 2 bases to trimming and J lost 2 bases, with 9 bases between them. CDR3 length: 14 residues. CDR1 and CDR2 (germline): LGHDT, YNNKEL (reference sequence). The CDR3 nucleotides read TGTGCCAGCAGCCAAAGGCACATCAACACTGAAGCTTTCTTT. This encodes CASSQRHINTEAFF.

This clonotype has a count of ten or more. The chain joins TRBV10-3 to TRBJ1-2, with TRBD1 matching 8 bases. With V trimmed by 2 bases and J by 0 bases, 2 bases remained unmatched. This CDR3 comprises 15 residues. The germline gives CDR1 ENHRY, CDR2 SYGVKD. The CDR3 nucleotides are TGTGCCATCAGTGAGGACAGGGGCTCTAACTATGGCTACACCTTC. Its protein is CAISEDRGSNYGYTF.

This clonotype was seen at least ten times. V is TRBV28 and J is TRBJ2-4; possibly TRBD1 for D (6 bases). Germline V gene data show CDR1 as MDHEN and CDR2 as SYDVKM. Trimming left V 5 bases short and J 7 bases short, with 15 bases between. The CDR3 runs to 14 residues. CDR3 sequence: CASSPGQIYNIQYF. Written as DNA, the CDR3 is TGTGCCAGCAGTCCTGGACAGATTTACAACATTCAGTACTTC.

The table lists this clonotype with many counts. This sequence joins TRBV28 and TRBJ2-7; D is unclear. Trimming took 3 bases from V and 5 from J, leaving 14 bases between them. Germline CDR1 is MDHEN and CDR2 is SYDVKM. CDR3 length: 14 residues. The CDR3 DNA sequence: TGTGCCAGCAGTTTCGGCAGAATAAACCACGAGCAGTACTTC. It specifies CASSFGRINHEQYF.

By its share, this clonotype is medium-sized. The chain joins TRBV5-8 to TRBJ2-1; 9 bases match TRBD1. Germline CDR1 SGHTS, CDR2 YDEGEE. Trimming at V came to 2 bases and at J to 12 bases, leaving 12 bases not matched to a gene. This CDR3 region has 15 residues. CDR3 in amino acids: CASSFRDRVIPMQFF. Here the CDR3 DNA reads TGTGCCAGCAGCTTCCGGGACAGGGTTATTCCCATGCAGTTCTTC.

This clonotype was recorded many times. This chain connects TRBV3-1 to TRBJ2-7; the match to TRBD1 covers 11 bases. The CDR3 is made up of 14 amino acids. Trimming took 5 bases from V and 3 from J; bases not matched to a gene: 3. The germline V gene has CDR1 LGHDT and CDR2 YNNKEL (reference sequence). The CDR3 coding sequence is TGTGCCAGCAGCTTGGGACAGGGGGACTACGAGCAGTACTTC. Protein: CASSLGQGDYEQYF.

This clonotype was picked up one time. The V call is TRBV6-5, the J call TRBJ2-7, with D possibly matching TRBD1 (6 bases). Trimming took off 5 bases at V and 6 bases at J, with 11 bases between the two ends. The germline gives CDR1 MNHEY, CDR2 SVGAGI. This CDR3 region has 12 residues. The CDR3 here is CASSRGQAEQYF. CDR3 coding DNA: TGTGCCAGCAGTAGGGGACAAGCCGAGCAGTACTTC.

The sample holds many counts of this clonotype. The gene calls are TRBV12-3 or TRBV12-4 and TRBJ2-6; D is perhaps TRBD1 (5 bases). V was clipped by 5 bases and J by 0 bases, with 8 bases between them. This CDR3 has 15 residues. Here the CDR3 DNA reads TGTGCCAGCAGTGCACAGGCCTCTGGGGCCAACGTCCTGACTTTC. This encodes CASSAQASGANVLTF.

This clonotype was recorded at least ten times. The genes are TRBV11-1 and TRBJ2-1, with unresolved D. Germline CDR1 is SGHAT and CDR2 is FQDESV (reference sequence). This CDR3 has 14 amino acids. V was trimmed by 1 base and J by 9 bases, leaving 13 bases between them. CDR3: CASSLGAGAGEQFF. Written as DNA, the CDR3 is TGTGCCAGCAGCTTAGGGGCTGGTGCCGGTGAGCAGTTCTTC.

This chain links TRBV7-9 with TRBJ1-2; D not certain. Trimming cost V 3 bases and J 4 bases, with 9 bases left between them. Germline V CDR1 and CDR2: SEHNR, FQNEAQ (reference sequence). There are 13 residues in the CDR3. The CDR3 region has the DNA TGTGCCAGCAGCTTGGACTTCGTCTATGGCTACACCTTC. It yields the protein CASSLDFVYGYTF.

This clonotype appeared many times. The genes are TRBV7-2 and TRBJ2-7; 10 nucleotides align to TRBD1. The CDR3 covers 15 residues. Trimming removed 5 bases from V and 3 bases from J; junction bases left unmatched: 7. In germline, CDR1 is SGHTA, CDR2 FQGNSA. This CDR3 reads CASSGQGQGFYEQYF. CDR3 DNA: TGTGCCAGCAGCGGACAGGGACAGGGGTTCTACGAGCAGTACTTC.

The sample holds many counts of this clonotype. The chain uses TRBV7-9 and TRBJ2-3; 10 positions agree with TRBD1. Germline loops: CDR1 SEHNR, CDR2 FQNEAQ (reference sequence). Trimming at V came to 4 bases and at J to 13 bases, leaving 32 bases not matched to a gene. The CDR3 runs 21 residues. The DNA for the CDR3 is TGTGCCAGCAGCTCACCCACCACGGACAGGGGGGCTTTACAAGCCAATTCGGCGGAGTATTTT. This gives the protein CASSSPTTDRGALQANSAEYF.

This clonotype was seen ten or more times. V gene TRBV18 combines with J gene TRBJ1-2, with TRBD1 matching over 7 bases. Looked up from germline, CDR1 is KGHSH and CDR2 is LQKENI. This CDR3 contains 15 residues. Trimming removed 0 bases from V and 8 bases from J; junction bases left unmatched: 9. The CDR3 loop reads CASSPPGQQKPGYTF. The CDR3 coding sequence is TGTGCCAGCTCACCACCGGGACAGCAAAAACCGGGCTACACCTTC.

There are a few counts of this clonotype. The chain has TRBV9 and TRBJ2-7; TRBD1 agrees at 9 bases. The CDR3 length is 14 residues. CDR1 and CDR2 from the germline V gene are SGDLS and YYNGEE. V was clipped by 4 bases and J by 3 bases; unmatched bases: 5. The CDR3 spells CASSPRDRVYEQYF. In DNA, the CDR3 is TGTGCCAGCAGCCCCCGGGACAGGGTCTACGAGCAGTACTTC.

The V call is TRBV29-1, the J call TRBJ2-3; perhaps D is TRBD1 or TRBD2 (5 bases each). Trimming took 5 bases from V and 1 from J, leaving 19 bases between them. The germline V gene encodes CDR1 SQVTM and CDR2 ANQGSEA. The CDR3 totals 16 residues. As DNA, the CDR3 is TGCAGCGTTTCGGGTAGCGAGGGGCTCGGCACAGATACGCAGTATTTT. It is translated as CSVSGSEGLGTDTQYF.

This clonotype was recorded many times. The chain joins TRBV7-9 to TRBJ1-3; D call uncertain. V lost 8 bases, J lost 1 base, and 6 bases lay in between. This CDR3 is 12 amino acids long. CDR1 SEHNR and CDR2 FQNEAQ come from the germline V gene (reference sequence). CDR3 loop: CASSPSGNTIYF. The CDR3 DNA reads TGTGCCAGCTCGCCGTCTGGAAACACCATATATTTT.

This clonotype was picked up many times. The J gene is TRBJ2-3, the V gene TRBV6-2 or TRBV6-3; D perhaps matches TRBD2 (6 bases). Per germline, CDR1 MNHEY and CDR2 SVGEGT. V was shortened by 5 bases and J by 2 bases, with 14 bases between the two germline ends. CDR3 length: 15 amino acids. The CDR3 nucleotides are TGTGCCAGCAGTCCCTCGGAGGGAGCCACAGATACGCAGTATTTT. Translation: CASSPSEGATDTQYF.